The TCR beta chain described here comes from a study of breast tumors, draining lymph nodes, adjacent tissues. Trimming took 5 bases from V and 0 from J, leaving 9 bases between them. The CDR3 length is 13 residues. Germline lookup yields CDR1 DFQATT and CDR2 SNEGSKA (reference sequence). MiXCR was run by TCRdb on the multiplex PCR reads, yielding one entry per CDR3 protein. The top ten hold 13% to 15% of the sample, which has approximately 22,000 distinct CDR3 sequences, 58% seen once. By share of the sample, this clonotype is medium-sized (0.01 to 0.1%). Sequencing input: breast tumor tissue. The chain is built from TRBV20-1 and TRBJ2-3; D is uncertain. This TCR was recovered from a female donor with breast cancer. Some clones in this sample may be carry-over from other donors' samples. The CDR3, as DNA: TGCAGTGCTCCCGCCGGGAGCACAGATACGCAGTATTTT. It translates to CSAPAGSTDTQYF.